Listed below are T cell receptor beta chains from one sample, sequenced in a study of blood T cell repertoires in COVID-19. The protocol was immunoSEQ multiplex PCR, while the TCRdb copy is restricted to in-frame clones and leaves out a portion. The profile shows 200,000 or so clones, roughly 85% of them singletons. Sequenced: peripheral blood. The receptors stem from a young woman with acute or convalescent COVID-19. CDR3s include the opening cysteine and the closing phenylalanine or tryptophan. The D gene is left open where the match is weak. Clone sizes are given selectively: once, few, many, or a class where the clone is expanded.

V,size,D,J,DNA,CDR3
TRBV14,once,-,TRBJ2-2,TGTGCCAGCAGCCAGGAGGCCGTCACCGGGGAGCTGTTTTTT,CASSQEAVTGELFF
TRBV5-1,-,TRBD1,TRBJ2-1,TGCGCCAGCAGCTTAACAGGGGGCGTCTACAATGAGCAGTTCTTC,CASSLTGGVYNEQFF
TRBV12-3/TRBV12-4,-,-,TRBJ2-2,TGTGCCTGCTCCCGGACCGGGGAGCTGTTTTTT,CACSRTGELFF
TRBV19,-,-,TRBJ1-5,TGTGCCAGTAGTTCCCCCGGGGGGGATCAGCCCCAGCATTTT,CASSSPGGDQPQHF
TRBV6-6,-,-,TRBJ2-5,TGTGCCAGCAGTCCCACATCTCAACGAGAGACCCAGTACTTC,CASSPTSQRETQYF
TRBV15,once,TRBD1,TRBJ1-2,TGTGCCACCAGCAGAAAGGGACAGGGGGCCTATGGCTACACCTTC,CATSRKGQGAYGYTF
TRBV30,-,TRBD1,TRBJ1-3,TGTGCCTGGAGCCCCCCGGGACAGGACGCCTCTGGAAACACCATATATTTT,CAWSPPGQDASGNTIYF
TRBV2,-,-,TRBJ1-5,TGTGCCAGCAGCCGACAGGCCAATCAGCCCCAGCATTTT,CASSRQANQPQHF
TRBV6-1,-,-,TRBJ1-1,TGTGCCAGCAGTGATTTTCTGGGGAGCTCGGCTTTCTTT,CASSDFLGSSAFF
TRBV15,-,TRBD1,TRBJ1-6,TGTGCCACCAGCGGGGGACAGGGAGTCGTGGCCCTCCACTTT,CATSGGQGVVALHF